Shown below are 17 T cell receptor beta chains from a single sample sequenced in a study of blood T cell repertoires in COVID-19. Sequenced by immunoSEQ multiplex PCR; TCRdb stores in-frame clones only, minus some. Found here are about 250,000 clones, roughly 84% of them singletons; the top ten hold 15% to 18%. Sequenced sample: peripheral blood. These receptors were collected from a person aged 65-85 years with COVID-19, enrolled during active disease.

This clone showed up just a few times. This rearrangement joins TRBV14 to TRBJ2-2; D perhaps matches TRBD1 (6 bases). With 4 bases removed from V and 5 bases from J, the gap between germline ends came to 14 bases. This CDR3 is 15 amino acids long. The germline gives CDR1 SGHDN, CDR2 FVKESK. The CDR3, as DNA: TGTGCCAGCAGCCCGCAGGGGCGGAGTACCGGGGAGCTGTTTTTT. Protein: CASSPQGRSTGELFF.

CDR3 amino acids: CASSLGTDTNEKLFF. The CDR3 nucleotides read TGCGCCAGCAGCTTGGGGACAGATACTAATGAAAAACTGTTTTTT. The V and J genes are TRBV5-1 and TRBJ1-4; weak D call: TRBD1 (6 bases). Germline CDR1 SGHRS, CDR2 YFSETQ. The CDR3 sequence is 15 residues long. Trimming pared 0 bases from V and 2 bases from J, leaving 8 bases between.

The table lists this clone with a count of one. The rearrangement uses TRBV19 and TRBJ1-4, with a possible D match to TRBD1 (5 bases). Trimming removed 4 bases from V and 3 bases from J, with 12 bases in between. CDR3 length: 15 residues. CDR1 and CDR2 from the germline V gene are LNHDA and SQIVND (reference sequence). CDR3 sequence (DNA): TGTGCCAGTAGTACGGGGGTAGGCCCTAATGAAAAACTGTTTTTT. It codes for CASSTGVGPNEKLFF.

The chain links TRBV28 to TRBJ1-5; 8 positions match TRBD1. The germline CDR1 and CDR2 sequences are MDHEN and SYDVKM. The CDR3 extends over 14 amino acids. V shed 5 bases, J shed 5 bases, and the junction held 5 bases outside the gene matches. For the CDR3, the DNA is TGTGCCAGCAGTGAGACAGGGGATCATCAGCCCCAGCATTTT. It is translated as CASSETGDHQPQHF.

The chain uses TRBV29-1 and TRBJ2-3, with 10 nucleotides matching TRBD2. Germline V gene sequence: CDR1 SQVTM, CDR2 ANQGSEA. Trimming cost V 5 bases and J 4 bases; bases outside gene matches: 6. The CDR3 covers 14 residues. CDR3 in DNA: TGCAGCGTTCAGCCTAGCGGGAGCCCAGATACGCAGTATTTT. Its translation is CSVQPSGSPDTQYF.

The genes are TRBV7-3 and TRBJ1-1, with D perhaps matching TRBD1 (6 bases). Germline V gives CDR1 SGHTA, CDR2 FQGTGA. This CDR3 comprises 13 residues. Trimming stripped 4 bases from V and 3 bases from J, with 9 bases between. The CDR3 nucleotides read TGTGCCAGCAGCTGGAGGACAGACACTGAAGCTTTCTTT. This encodes CASSWRTDTEAFF.

The chain couples TRBV29-1 to TRBJ1-1; TRBD1 agrees at 8 bases. The CDR3 has 13 residues. CDR1 and CDR2 from the germline V gene are SQVTM and ANQGSEA. The V gene end was trimmed by 6 bases and the J gene end by 5 bases; junction bases not matched to a gene: 8. The CDR3 nucleotides are TGCAGCGTCACGCAGGGGGCAGGGACTGAAGCTTTCTTT. Translated, it gives CSVTQGAGTEAFF.

CDR3 region: CASSYFLNEKLFF. The CDR3 coding sequence is TGTGCCAGCAGTTACTTCTTGAATGAAAAACTGTTTTTT. This chain uses TRBV6-6 with TRBJ1-4; D gene uncertain. The CDR3 sequence is 13 residues long. Germline lookup yields CDR1 MNHNY and CDR2 SVGAGI (reference sequence). Deletions cut 1 base from V and 5 bases from J, with 5 bases between.

V gene TRBV5-8 combines with J gene TRBJ1-4; a possible D gene is TRBD1 (6 bases). The CDR3 loop spans 14 amino acids. Germline assignment: CDR1 SGHTS and CDR2 YDEGEE. The V gene lost 7 bases and the J gene lost 8 bases, with 18 bases spanning the gap. This chain's CDR3 is CASVTGIRPEKLFF. The CDR3 coding sequence is TGTGCCAGCGTCACAGGGATTCGGCCGGAAAAACTGTTTTTT. Full variable domain (outside the CDR3, taken from reference TRBV5-8 and TRBJ1-4): EAGVTQSPTHLIKTRGQQATLRCSPISGHTSVYWYQQALGLGLQFLLWYDEGEERNRGNFPPRFSGRQFPNYSSELNVNALELEDSALYLCASVTGIRPEKLFFGSGTQLSVL.

V gene TRBV6-5 combines with J gene TRBJ1-1; 9 bases are shared with TRBD1. Trimming at V came to 6 bases and at J to 5 bases, leaving 4 bases not matched to a gene. This CDR3 region has 13 residues. In germline, CDR1 is MNHEY, CDR2 SVGAGI. The CDR3 region has the DNA TGTGCCAGCAGCCTGACAGGGGGTACTGAAGCTTTCTTT. It translates to CASSLTGGTEAFF.

DNA of the CDR3: TGTGCCAGCAGCGCCCGATCGGGATCTTCTAATGAAAAACTGTTTTTT. This gives the protein CASSARSGSSNEKLFF. The chain combines TRBV7-2 with TRBJ1-4; no clear D gene. Trimming removed 5 bases at V and 3 bases at J, with 16 bases between. The CDR3 is 16 amino acids. The V gene's germline CDR1 is SGHTA and CDR2 FQGNSA.

This clone was seen a handful of times. V and J are TRBV15 and TRBJ2-5; tentative D call: TRBD2 (5 bases). CDR3 length equals 14 residues. Germline V gene lookup returns CDR1 LNHNV and CDR2 YYDKDF (reference sequence). V was trimmed by 6 bases and J by 4 bases, leaving 15 bases between them. For the CDR3, the DNA is TGTGCCACCAGAAATCCGGGGAGAGGAGAGACCCAGTACTTC. This gives the protein CATRNPGRGETQYF.

The rearrangement links TRBV7-3 to TRBJ2-3, with D possibly being TRBD1 (9 bases). V lost 5 bases to trimming and J lost 0 bases, with 18 bases between them. The CDR3 sequence is 17 residues long. Per germline, CDR1 SGHTA and CDR2 FQGTGA. The CDR3 bases are TGTGCCAGCAGCCCACCGGGGGGGACAGGGAGCACAGATACGCAGTATTTT. It yields the protein CASSPPGGTGSTDTQYF.

The chain carries TRBV6-6 and TRBJ2-1; 13 positions agree with TRBD2. The ends lost 5 bases at V and 1 base at J; junction bases unmatched: 20. The CDR3 is 22 amino acids. Germline V CDR1 and CDR2: MNHNY, SVGAGI (reference sequence). CDR3 in amino acids: CASSPTRGLAGNPSGSYNEQFF. The CDR3, as DNA: TGTGCCAGCAGTCCGACGCGGGGACTAGCGGGAAACCCCTCGGGATCCTACAATGAGCAGTTCTTC.

As DNA, the CDR3 is TGTGCCAGCAGCGTAGCTACTGGGAGGACTAATGAAAAACTGTTTTTT. Amino acids: CASSVATGRTNEKLFF. The chain is built from TRBV9 and TRBJ1-4; D remains ambiguous. Germline CDR1 SGDLS, CDR2 YYNGEE. V was cut by 0 bases and J by 2 bases, with 11 bases left in between. CDR3 length: 16 amino acids.

The chain couples TRBV5-1 to TRBJ2-3; a weak D match, TRBD1 (5 bases). V shed 0 bases and J shed 13 bases, with 12 bases lying between them. CDR1 SGHRS and CDR2 YFSETQ come from the germline V gene. The CDR3 consists of 12 residues. CDR3 loop: CASSLDRPKKYF. CDR3 sequence (DNA): TGCGCCAGCAGCTTGGACAGGCCAAAGAAGTATTTT.

V and J are TRBV6-1 and TRBJ2-1, with 9 bases fitting TRBD2. The CDR3 runs 18 residues. J was trimmed by 3 bases and V by 0 bases; bases with no gene match: 9. Germline-derived CDR1 and CDR2 are MNHNS and SASEGT. CDR3 sequence (DNA): TGTGCCAGCAGTGAAGCGGGCGGGGGGGCCCGCGGCTACAATGAGCAGTTCTTC. Translating it yields CASSEAGGGARGYNEQFF.